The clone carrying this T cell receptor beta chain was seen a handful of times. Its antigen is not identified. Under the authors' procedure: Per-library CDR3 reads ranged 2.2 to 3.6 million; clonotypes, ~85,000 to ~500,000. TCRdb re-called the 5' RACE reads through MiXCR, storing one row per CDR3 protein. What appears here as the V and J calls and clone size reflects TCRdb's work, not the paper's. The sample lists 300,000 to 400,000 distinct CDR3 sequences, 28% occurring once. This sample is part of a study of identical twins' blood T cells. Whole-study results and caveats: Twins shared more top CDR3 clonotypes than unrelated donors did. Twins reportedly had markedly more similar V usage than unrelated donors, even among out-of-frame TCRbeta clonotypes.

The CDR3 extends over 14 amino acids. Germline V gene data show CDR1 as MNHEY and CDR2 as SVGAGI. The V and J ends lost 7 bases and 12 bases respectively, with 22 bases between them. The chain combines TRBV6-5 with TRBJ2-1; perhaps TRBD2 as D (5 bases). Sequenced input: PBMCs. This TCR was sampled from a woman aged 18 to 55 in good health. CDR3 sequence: CASKNGPGGVRQFF. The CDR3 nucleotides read TGTGCCAGCAAAAACGGTCCTGGAGGAGTTCGGCAGTTCTTC.